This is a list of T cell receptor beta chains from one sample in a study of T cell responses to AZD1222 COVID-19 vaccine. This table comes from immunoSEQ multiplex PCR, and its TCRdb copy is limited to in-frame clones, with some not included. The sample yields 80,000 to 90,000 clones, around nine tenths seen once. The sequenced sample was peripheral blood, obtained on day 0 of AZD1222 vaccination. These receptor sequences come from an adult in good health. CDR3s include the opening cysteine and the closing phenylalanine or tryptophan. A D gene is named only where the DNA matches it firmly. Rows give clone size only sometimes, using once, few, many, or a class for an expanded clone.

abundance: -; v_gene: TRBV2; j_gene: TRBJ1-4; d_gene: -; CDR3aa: CASSEALRGRLFF; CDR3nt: TGTGCCAGCAGTGAAGCGCTGCGGGGGAGACTGTTTTTT
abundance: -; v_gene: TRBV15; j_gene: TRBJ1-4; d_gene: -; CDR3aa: CATSEGGNAEKLFF; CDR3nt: TGTGCCACCAGTGAAGGGGGGAATGCTGAAAAACTGTTTTTT
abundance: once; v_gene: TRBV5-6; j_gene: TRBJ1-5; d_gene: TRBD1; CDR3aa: CASSGPGGGNQPQHF; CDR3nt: TGTGCCAGCAGCGGGCCAGGGGGCGGCAATCAGCCCCAGCATTTT
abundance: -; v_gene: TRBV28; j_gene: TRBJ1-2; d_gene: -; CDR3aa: CASSLPQDSYGYTF; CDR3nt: TGTGCCAGCAGCCTCCCCCAGGACAGTTATGGCTACACCTTC
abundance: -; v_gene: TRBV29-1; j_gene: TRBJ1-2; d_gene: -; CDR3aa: CSVGGVDGYTF; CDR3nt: TGCAGCGTTGGCGGGGTGGATGGCTACACCTTC
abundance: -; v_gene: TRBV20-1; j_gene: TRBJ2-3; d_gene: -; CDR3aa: CSASRETDTQYF; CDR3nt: TGCAGTGCTAGTCGGGAGACAGATACGCAGTATTTT
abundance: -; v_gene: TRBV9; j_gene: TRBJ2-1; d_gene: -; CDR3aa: CASSPPAEPYNEQFF; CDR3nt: TGTGCCAGCAGCCCCCCGGCAGAACCCTACAATGAGCAGTTCTTC
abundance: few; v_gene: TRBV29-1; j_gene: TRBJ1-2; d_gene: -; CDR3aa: CSVPTDSLLGYGYTF; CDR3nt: TGCAGCGTACCCACCGACTCCCTCCTCGGCTATGGCTACACCTTC
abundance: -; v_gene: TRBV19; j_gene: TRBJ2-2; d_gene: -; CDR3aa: CASRPVANTGELFF; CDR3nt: TGTGCCAGTAGGCCAGTCGCGAACACCGGGGAGCTGTTTTTT
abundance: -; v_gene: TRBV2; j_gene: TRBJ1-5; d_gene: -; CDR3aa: CASSQNRNQPQHF; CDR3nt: TGTGCCAGCAGTCAAAACCGCAATCAGCCCCAGCATTTT
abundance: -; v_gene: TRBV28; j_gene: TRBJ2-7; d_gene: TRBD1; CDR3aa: CASSRTAETGGRRAYEQYF; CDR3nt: TGTGCCAGCAGTAGAACTGCTGAGACAGGGGGCCGGCGAGCCTACGAGCAGTACTTC
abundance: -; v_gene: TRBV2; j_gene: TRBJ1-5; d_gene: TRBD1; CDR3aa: CASNGDRGEPQHF; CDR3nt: TGTGCCAGCAACGGGGACAGGGGGGAGCCCCAGCATTTT
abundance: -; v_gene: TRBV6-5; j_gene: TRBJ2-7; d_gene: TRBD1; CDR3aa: CASSLGQGTTYEQYF; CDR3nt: TGTGCCAGCAGCCTGGGACAGGGAACCACCTACGAGCAGTACTTC
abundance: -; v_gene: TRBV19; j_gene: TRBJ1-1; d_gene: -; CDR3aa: CASSPRRVLGTEAFF; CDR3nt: TGTGCCAGTAGCCCGCGGCGGGTTCTTGGCACTGAAGCTTTCTTT
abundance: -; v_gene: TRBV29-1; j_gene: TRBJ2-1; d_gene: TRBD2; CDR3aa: CSVDAGGPGGEQFF; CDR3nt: TGCAGCGTTGATGCGGGAGGGCCGGGTGGTGAGCAGTTCTTC
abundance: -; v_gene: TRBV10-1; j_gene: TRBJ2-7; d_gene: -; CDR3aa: CASSSGDSSSYEQYF; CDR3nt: TGCGCCAGCAGTTCAGGGGATTCGAGCTCCTACGAGCAGTACTTC
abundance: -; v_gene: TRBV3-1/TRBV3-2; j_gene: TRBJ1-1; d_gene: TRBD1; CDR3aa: CASSRRTGVAFF; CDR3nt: TGTGCCAGCAGCCGAAGAACAGGGGTAGCTTTCTTT
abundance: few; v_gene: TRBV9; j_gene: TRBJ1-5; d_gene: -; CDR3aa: CASSVGPLGQPQHF; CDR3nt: TGTGCCAGCAGCGTAGGTCCCCTGGGTCAGCCCCAGCATTTT
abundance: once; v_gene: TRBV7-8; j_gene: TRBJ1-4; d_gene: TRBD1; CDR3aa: CASSYRQGGGEKLFF; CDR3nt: TGTGCCAGCAGCTACCGACAGGGTGGAGGAGAAAAACTGTTTTTT
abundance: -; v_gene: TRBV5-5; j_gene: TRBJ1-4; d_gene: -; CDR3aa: CASSWGRVIAPNEKLFF; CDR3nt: TGTGCCAGCAGCTGGGGGAGGGTGATTGCGCCTAATGAAAAACTGTTTTTT
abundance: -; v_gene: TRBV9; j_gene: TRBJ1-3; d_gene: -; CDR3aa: CASSGEISGNTIYF; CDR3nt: TGTGCCTCCTCGGGGGAGATCTCTGGAAACACCATATATTTT
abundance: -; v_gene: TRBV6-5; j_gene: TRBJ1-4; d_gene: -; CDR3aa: CASSYSGARREKLFF; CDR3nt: TGTGCCAGCAGTTACTCGGGGGCACGACGTGAAAAACTGTTTTTT
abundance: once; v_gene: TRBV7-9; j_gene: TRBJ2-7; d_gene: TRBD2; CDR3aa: CASRPILAGGLHEQYF; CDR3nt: TGTGCCAGCAGACCAATACTAGCGGGAGGGCTCCACGAGCAGTACTTC
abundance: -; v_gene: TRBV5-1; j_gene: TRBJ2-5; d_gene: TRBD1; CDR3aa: CASSTSGTGGETQYF; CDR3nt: TGCGCCAGCAGCACCTCCGGGACAGGGGGGGAGACCCAGTACTTC
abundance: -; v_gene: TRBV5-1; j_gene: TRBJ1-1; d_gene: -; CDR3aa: CASSFLTEGSTEAFF; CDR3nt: TGCGCCAGCAGCTTCTTGACAGAGGGCAGCACTGAAGCTTTCTTT
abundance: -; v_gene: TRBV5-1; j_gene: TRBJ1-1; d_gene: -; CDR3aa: CASRPFEGFAEAFF; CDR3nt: TGCGCCAGCAGACCGTTCGAGGGCTTTGCTGAAGCTTTCTTT